The 22 T cell receptor beta chains in this list originate from one sample, sequenced in a study of cytomegalovirus exposure and HLA in healthy donors. Vbeta (60) and Jbeta (13) primers were used in the PCR. The data were produced by immunoSEQ multiplex PCR, yet TCRdb's version contains in-frame clones alone and is incomplete. The sample lists about 170,000 clones, 85% occurring once. Sequencing input: PBMCs. The receptors originated from a boy aged 2 to 10 in good health and CMV-seronegative.

This rearrangement joins TRBV5-6 to TRBJ2-7, with 7 nucleotides matching TRBD2. The CDR3 is 13 residues long. V lost 3 bases and J lost 4; bases outside the gene matches: 4. Germline V gives CDR1 SGHDT, CDR2 YYEEEE. CDR3 bases: TGTGCCAGCAGCTGGGACGGGGGGTACGAGCAGTACGTC. It codes for CASSWDGGYEQYV.

The V and J genes are TRBV28 and TRBJ2-1, with 10 bases fitting TRBD2. Germline CDR1 and CDR2: MDHEN and SYDVKM. The CDR3 consists of 18 residues. J was trimmed by 4 bases and V by 6 bases; bases with no gene match: 15. CDR3 amino acids: CASSEVAGGRSVYNEQFF. CDR3 nucleotide sequence: TGTGCCAGCAGCGAGGTAGCGGGAGGCCGGTCGGTATACAATGAGCAGTTCTTC.

The chain combines TRBV6-1 with TRBJ1-5; D may be TRBD1 (6 bases). Looked up from germline, CDR1 is MNHNS and CDR2 is SASEGT. The CDR3 runs to 15 residues. V lost 5 bases and J lost 4, with 15 bases in between. CDR3 protein: CASSSYRAGNQPQHF. CDR3 sequence (DNA): TGTGCCAGCAGTTCATACAGGGCCGGGAATCAGCCCCAGCATTTT.

The table lists this clone with a few counts. The CDR3 nucleotides are TGTGCCAGCCCGGGCTCAAGGGAGGCTTTCTTT. It yields the protein CASPGSREAFF. V is TRBV2 and J is TRBJ1-1; no reliable D call. This CDR3 is built from 11 residues. Trimming took 8 bases from V and 11 from J, leaving 15 bases between them. CDR1 and CDR2 (germline): SNHLY, FYNNEI.

The chain has TRBV5-4 and TRBJ2-1, with D tentatively TRBD2 (5 bases). Trimming pared 2 bases from V and 10 bases from J, leaving 13 bases between. The CDR3 extends over 13 amino acids. The germline CDR1 and CDR2 sequences are SGHNT and YYREEE (reference sequence). The CDR3 DNA sequence: TGTGCCAGCAGCTTAATGAGCGGAGGAGAGCAGTTCTTC. The encoded protein is CASSLMSGGEQFF.

The sample holds one count of this clone. The chain is built from TRBV15 and TRBJ2-5; maybe TRBD1 (7 bases). Germline-derived CDR1 and CDR2 are LNHNV and YYDKDF (reference sequence). V lost 5 bases to trimming and J lost 5 bases, with 15 bases between them. The CDR3 runs 14 residues. The DNA of the CDR3 is TGTGCCACCAGCTCCTGGGACAGCGGGGAGACCCAGTACTTC. Protein: CATSSWDSGETQYF.

This clone appeared a single time. The V gene is TRBV7-9, the J gene TRBJ1-2; 9 bases are a match to TRBD1. V lost 5 bases and J lost 7; bases outside the gene matches: 8. Germline assignment: CDR1 SEHNR and CDR2 FQNEAQ (reference sequence). This CDR3 is 14 amino acids long. The CDR3 region is CASSAPGQGGGYTF. In DNA form, the CDR3 reads TGTGCCAGCAGCGCACCGGGACAGGGAGGTGGCTACACCTTC. The whole variable domain, remainder taken from reference TRBV7-9 and TRBJ1-2, is DTGVSQNPRHKITKRGQNVTFRCDPISEHNRLYWYRQTLGQGPEFLTYFQNEAQLEKSRLLSDRFSAERPKGSFSTLEIQRTEQGDSAMYLCASSAPGQGGGYTFGSGTRLTVV.

This chain links TRBV7-9 with TRBJ1-5; possibly TRBD1 for D (6 bases). Germline values: CDR1 SEHNR, CDR2 FQNEAQ (reference sequence). V was pared by 4 bases and J by 12 bases, with 13 bases between. This CDR3 has 12 amino acids. The CDR3 nucleotides are TGTGCCAGCAGCTCTCTTGACAGGCGCCAGCATTTT. It yields the protein CASSSLDRRQHF.

The V call is TRBV5-4, the J call TRBJ2-2; maybe TRBD2 (6 bases). The CDR3 consists of 16 residues. V lost 3 bases, J lost 4 bases, and 16 bases lay in between. Germline CDR1 SGHNT, CDR2 YYREEE (reference sequence). CDR3 residues: CASSSAPAGSTGELFF. CDR3 in DNA: TGTGCCAGCAGCTCCGCCCCCGCCGGGAGCACCGGGGAGCTGTTTTTT.

This chain joins TRBV6-5 and TRBJ2-5; D might be TRBD2 (5 bases). The V end was cut by 2 bases, the J end by 11 bases, with 9 bases between. The CDR3 runs 11 residues. Germline V gene sequence: CDR1 MNHEY, CDR2 SVGAGI. CDR3 DNA sequence: TGTGCCAGCAGTTACAACGGGGAGCAGTACTTC. This sequence encodes CASSYNGEQYF.

V gene TRBV12-5 combines with J gene TRBJ1-1; possible D gene TRBD1, 6 bases. CDR1 and CDR2 from the germline V gene are LGHNT and FRNRAP. V was clipped by 8 bases and J by 2 bases, with 24 bases between them. CDR3 length: 17 amino acids. The CDR3 protein is CASLTTLPGHLNTEAFF. The CDR3 coding sequence is TGTGCTAGTCTCACTACTCTTCCGGGACACCTTAACACTGAAGCTTTCTTT.

The gene calls are TRBV7-8 and TRBJ2-5, with D perhaps matching TRBD1 (6 bases). CDR1 is SGHVS and CDR2 is FQNEAQ in the germline V gene. Trimming shortened V by 5 bases and J by 3 bases, and 22 bases separated the two germline ends. The CDR3 is 17 amino acids. The DNA for the CDR3 is TGTGCCAGCAGCCCCCGGCCCAGGGGAGAGAAGAAAGAGACCCAGTACTTC. Translation gives CASSPRPRGEKKETQYF.

The CDR3 is CSVAFQSGYTF. The CDR3 DNA sequence: TGCAGCGTTGCCTTCCAGTCCGGCTACACCTTC. This sequence joins TRBV29-1 and TRBJ1-2, with unresolved D. Trimming removed 4 bases at V and 8 bases at J, with 11 bases between. In germline, CDR1 is SQVTM, CDR2 ANQGSEA. The length of the CDR3 is 11 residues. The whole variable domain, remainder taken from reference TRBV29-1 and TRBJ1-2, is SAVISQKPSRDICQRGTSLTIQCQVDSQVTMMFWYRQQPGQSLTLIATANQGSEATYESGFVIDKFPISRPNLTFSTLTVSNMSPEDSSIYLCSVAFQSGYTFGSGTRLTVV.

The rearrangement joins TRBV5-1 to TRBJ2-7; possibly TRBD2 for D (6 bases). This CDR3 has 13 residues. Trimming cost V 0 bases and J 6 bases, with 10 bases left between them. Per the germline V gene, CDR1 is SGHRS and CDR2 is YFSETQ. The CDR3 sequence: CASSLAGRSEQYV. The CDR3 DNA reads as TGCGCCAGCAGCTTGGCAGGGAGGAGCGAGCAGTACGTC.

This chain uses TRBV19 with TRBJ2-1, with 10 bases lining up with TRBD2. Germline V gene lookup returns CDR1 LNHDA and CDR2 SQIVND (reference sequence). The CDR3 has 19 amino acids. Trimming at V came to 2 bases and at J to 0 bases, leaving 10 bases not matched to a gene. CDR3 in amino acids: CASSIPSGGLCCSYNEQFF. CDR3 in DNA: TGTGCCAGTAGTATACCTAGCGGGGGCCTCTGCTGCTCCTACAATGAGCAGTTCTTC. Full variable domain (remainder filled in from reference TRBV19 and TRBJ2-1): DGGITQSPKYLFRKEGQNVTLSCEQNLNHDAMYWYRQDPGQGLRLIYYSQIVNDFQKGDIAEGYSVSREKKESFPLTVTSAQKNPTAFYLCASSIPSGGLCCSYNEQFFGPGTRLTVL.

This chain joins TRBV10-2 and TRBJ2-7, with D perhaps matching TRBD1 (6 bases). This CDR3 spans 11 amino acids. V lost 3 bases, J lost 6 bases, and 6 bases lay in between. From germline, CDR1 is WSHSY and CDR2 SAAADI. In DNA, the CDR3 is TGCGCCAGCAGTGAAGGGGGCGAGCAGTACTTC. Translating it yields CASSEGGEQYF.

This rearrangement joins TRBV19 to TRBJ2-7; 8 nucleotides line up with TRBD1. CDR1 and CDR2 (germline): LNHDA, SQIVND (reference sequence). V shed 6 bases, J shed 5 bases, and the junction held 9 bases outside the gene matches. CDR3 size: 14 residues. CDR3 residues: CASSPDRETNEQYF. DNA for the CDR3: TGTGCCAGTAGCCCGGACAGGGAGACTAACGAGCAGTACTTC.

In its sample, this clone was seen once. The J gene is TRBJ1-4, the V gene TRBV4-2, with D possibly TRBD1 on 6 matching bases. Germline V gene lookup returns CDR1 LGHNA and CDR2 YNFKEQ. Trimming left V 0 bases short and J 10 bases short, with 24 bases between. The CDR3 is made up of 18 amino acids. For the CDR3, the DNA is TGTGCCAGCAGCCAAGAGGGGGGGCGCCCGGTCAATTGCGGAAAACTGTTTTTT. Protein product: CASSQEGGRPVNCGKLFF.

V and J are TRBV30 and TRBJ1-3, with TRBD1 matching over 8 bases. CDR3 length: 14 residues. The V and J ends lost 4 bases and 4 bases, in that order; junction bases with no gene match: 6. Germline V CDR1 and CDR2: GTSNPN, SVGIG (reference sequence). The CDR3 DNA reads as TGTGCCTGGACCTGGACAGGGAGCGGAAACACCATATATTTT. Protein sequence: CAWTWTGSGNTIYF.

The DNA for the CDR3 is TGCAGCGTTGGTATGGGCGCTGAAGCTTTCTTT. Protein: CSVGMGAEAFF. The chain uses TRBV29-1 and TRBJ1-1; D not resolved. CDR3 length: 11 amino acids. Germline assignment: CDR1 SQVTM and CDR2 ANQGSEA. V dropped 4 bases and J dropped 6 bases, with 9 bases sitting between them.

This clone has just one count. The chain joins TRBV11-2 to TRBJ2-7; the match to TRBD1 covers 7 bases. The CDR3 is 20 residues long. Germline V gene lookup returns CDR1 SGHAT and CDR2 FQNNGV. J lost 2 bases, V lost 0 bases, and 19 bases had no gene match. The CDR3 protein is CASSLDLDTYRGQAAYEQYF. In nucleotides, the CDR3 is TGTGCCAGCAGCTTAGATCTGGATACCTACCGAGGACAGGCCGCCTACGAGCAGTACTTC.

V is TRBV6-6 and J is TRBJ1-2; TRBD1 is a possible D gene (6 bases). Germline CDR1 reads MNHNY; CDR2 reads SVGAGI (reference sequence). The CDR3 loop spans 14 amino acids. V was cut by 5 bases and J by 2 bases, with 12 bases left in between. This CDR3 reads CASSLLTGNYGYTF. The CDR3 nucleotides read TGTGCCAGCAGTCTACTTACAGGGAACTATGGCTACACCTTC.